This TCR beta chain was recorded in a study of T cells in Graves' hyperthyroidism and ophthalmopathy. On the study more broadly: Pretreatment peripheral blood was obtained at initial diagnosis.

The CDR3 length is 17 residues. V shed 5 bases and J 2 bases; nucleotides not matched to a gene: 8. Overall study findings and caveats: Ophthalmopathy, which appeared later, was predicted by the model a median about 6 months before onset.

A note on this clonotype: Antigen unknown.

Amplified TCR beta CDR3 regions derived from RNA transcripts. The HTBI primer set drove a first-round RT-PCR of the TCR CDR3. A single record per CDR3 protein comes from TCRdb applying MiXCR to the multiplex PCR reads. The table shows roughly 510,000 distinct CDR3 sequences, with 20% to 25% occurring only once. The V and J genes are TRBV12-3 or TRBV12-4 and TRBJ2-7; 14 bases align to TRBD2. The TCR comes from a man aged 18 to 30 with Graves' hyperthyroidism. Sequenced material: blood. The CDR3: CASSPGTSGRPTYEQYF. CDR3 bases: TGTGCCAGCAGTCCGGGGACTAGCGGGAGACCCACCTACGAGCAGTACTTC.